Below are 28 T cell receptor beta chains sequenced from a single sample in a study of T cell responses to AZD1222 COVID-19 vaccine. Clones were read by immunoSEQ multiplex PCR, and TCRdb kept only the in-frame ones, dropping some. The data show some 200,000 clones, with about 95% seen just once and 1.7% held by the top ten. Sequenced here: peripheral blood, sampled 28 days after the second dose of the MenACWY control vaccine. The receptor set was obtained from an adult who received the MenACWY meningococcal vaccine as a control.

This clone was counted once. J is TRBJ1-2 and V is TRBV7-2, with 7 bases lining up with TRBD1. This CDR3 region has 14 residues. CDR1 and CDR2 from the germline V gene are SGHTA and FQGNSA. V dropped 3 bases and J dropped 6; count of bases not matched to a gene: 7. The DNA of the CDR3 is TGTGCCAGCAGCTTCCTAGACAGGGAAGATGGCTACACCTTC. It encodes CASSFLDREDGYTF.

The chain has TRBV5-1 and TRBJ2-7; D remains ambiguous. CDR3 length: 12 amino acids. Germline CDR1 reads SGHRS; CDR2 reads YFSETQ. Trimming took 0 bases from V and 4 from J, leaving 5 bases between them. The CDR3 protein is CASSLGAYEQYF. The CDR3 coding sequence is TGCGCCAGCAGCTTGGGGGCTTACGAGCAGTACTTC.

The chain carries TRBV19 and TRBJ1-5, with TRBD1 matching over 7 bases. The CDR3 length is 15 residues. CDR1 is LNHDA and CDR2 is SQIVND in the germline V gene (reference sequence). Germline trimming cut 3 bases from V and 3 bases from J; bases unmatched to any gene: 5. The CDR3 loop reads CASSIRTGPNQPQHF. The CDR3, as DNA: TGTGCCAGTAGTATCCGGACAGGCCCCAATCAGCCCCAGCATTTT.

V usage is TRBV5-1 and J usage is TRBJ2-1; D not resolved. V was cut by 0 bases and J by 9 bases, with 13 bases left in between. This CDR3 comprises 14 residues. Germline V CDR1 and CDR2: SGHRS, YFSETQ. DNA of the CDR3: TGCGCCAGCAGCTTGGCCGGCAGGTCATTTGAGCAGTTCTTC. Amino acid sequence: CASSLAGRSFEQFF.

This sequence joins TRBV28 and TRBJ1-2; D is undetermined. Between the trimmed V and J ends, which lost 7 bases and 5 bases, there was a span of 17 bases. The CDR3 consists of 14 residues. Germline V CDR1 and CDR2: MDHEN, SYDVKM. CDR3 loop: CASTRLSSGYGYTF. The CDR3 bases are TGTGCCAGCACCCGCCTGTCGAGCGGGTATGGCTACACCTTC.

The CDR3: CATTGQGGNTIYF. CDR3 nucleotides: TGTGCCACAACGGGACAGGGTGGAAACACCATATATTTT. The V and J genes are TRBV10-3 and TRBJ1-3; 9 positions match TRBD1. The CDR3 has 13 amino acids. Germline V gene sequence: CDR1 ENHRY, CDR2 SYGVKD. Trimming removed 10 bases from V and 3 bases from J; junction bases left unmatched: 4.

A remark on this clone: The sample carries other DNA sequences with the same CDR3. The chain combines TRBV5-1 with TRBJ2-2; 10 bases match TRBD2. The CDR3 has 16 amino acids. Losses at the gene ends were 0 bases for V and 4 bases for J; bases not matched to a gene: 3. The germline CDR1 and CDR2 sequences are SGHRS and YFSETQ. The DNA of the CDR3 is TGCGCCAGCAGCTTGGTTTTAGCGGGAGGCACCGGGGAGCTGTTTTTT. Translation: CASSLVLAGGTGELFF.

The gene calls are TRBV6-2 or TRBV6-3 and TRBJ2-7; unclear D gene. Germline V lookup: CDR1 MNHEY, CDR2 SVGEGT. V lost 4 bases and J lost 4, with 11 bases in between. The CDR3 spans 13 residues. The CDR3 DNA follows: TGTGCCAGCAGTTCCGAAATTCCGTACGAGCAGTACTTC. Translated: CASSSEIPYEQYF.

This rearrangement joins TRBV9 to TRBJ2-3, with D maybe TRBD2 (5 bases). V lost 4 bases to trimming and J lost 4 bases, with 7 bases between them. The length of the CDR3 is 12 residues. Germline V gene sequence: CDR1 SGDLS, CDR2 YYNGEE. CDR3 DNA sequence: TGTGCCAGCAGCCCCGGGGCAGATACGCAGTATTTT. Its translation is CASSPGADTQYF.

The chain joins TRBV12-3 or TRBV12-4 to TRBJ1-3; TRBD1 aligns across 7 bases. Trimming removed 5 bases from V and 4 bases from J; junction bases left unmatched: 2. The CDR3 length is 13 residues. The CDR3: CASSQGGGNTIYF. CDR3 nucleotides: TGTGCCAGCAGTCAGGGGGGGGGAAACACCATATATTTT.

This chain links TRBV5-1 with TRBJ1-6, with 8 bases that match TRBD1. The V gene's germline CDR1 is SGHRS and CDR2 YFSETQ. V shed 3 bases and J 8 bases; nucleotides not matched to a gene: 7. The CDR3 is 15 residues long. CDR3 protein: CASSSSGGADSPLHF. The CDR3 region has the DNA TGCGCCAGCAGCTCATCAGGGGGCGCGGATTCACCCCTCCACTTT.

V and J are TRBV6-5 and TRBJ1-5; D is uncertain. Germline V gene data show CDR1 as MNHEY and CDR2 as SVGAGI. With 7 bases removed from V and 3 bases from J, the gap between germline ends came to 10 bases. This CDR3 comprises 13 residues. The CDR3 loop reads CASTWTDNQPQHF. In DNA form, the CDR3 reads TGTGCCAGCACTTGGACCGACAATCAGCCCCAGCATTTT.

The CDR3 nucleotides are TGTGCCAGCAGAAGAACAGGGAGCTACGAGCAGTACTTC. Protein sequence: CASRRTGSYEQYF. The V call is TRBV6-5, the J call TRBJ2-7, with D possibly TRBD1 on 6 matching bases. Germline V gene lookup returns CDR1 MNHEY and CDR2 SVGAGI. The CDR3 totals 13 residues. V shed 6 bases and J shed 3 bases, with 12 bases lying between them.

This clone was detected only once. The chain recombines TRBV3-1 (or the pseudogene TRBV3-2) with TRBJ2-7; D is possibly TRBD2 (6 bases). The ends were cut back, 0 bases at V and 2 bases at J, with 14 bases in the middle. This CDR3 region has 16 residues. Per germline, CDR1 LGHDT and CDR2 YNNKEL (reference sequence). The CDR3 spells CASSQDVGGTPYEQYF. The CDR3 nucleotides are TGTGCCAGCAGCCAAGATGTCGGCGGGACGCCCTACGAGCAGTACTTC.

The CDR3 spells CASSQDKLAGETDTQYF. The CDR3 DNA sequence: TGTGCCAGCAGCCAAGATAAGCTAGCGGGGGAGACAGATACGCAGTATTTT. The chain employs TRBV4-2 and TRBJ2-3, with 10 bases matching TRBD2. The J segment lost 3 bases and the V segment lost 0 bases, leaving 6 bases of the junction unmatched. The CDR3 is made up of 17 amino acids. Germline V lookup: CDR1 LGHNA, CDR2 YNFKEQ.

This sequence joins TRBV29-1 and TRBJ2-7, with TRBD1 identical over 9 bases. The CDR3 consists of 12 residues. Unmatched junction bases numbered 5, after V lost 7 bases and J lost 4 bases. Germline V gives CDR1 SQVTM, CDR2 ANQGSEA. In DNA form, the CDR3 reads TGCAGCGCCGGACAGGGGAAATACGAGCAGTACTTC. Its protein product is CSAGQGKYEQYF.

This clone came up a few times. The chain employs TRBV5-4 and TRBJ2-7; TRBD1 agrees at 8 bases. The CDR3 length is 14 residues. Germline V CDR1 and CDR2: SGHNT, YYREEE (reference sequence). V dropped 0 bases and J dropped 3; count of bases not matched to a gene: 2. The CDR3 reads CASSLGQGNYEQYF. CDR3 bases: TGTGCCAGCAGCTTGGGACAGGGGAACTACGAGCAGTACTTC.

The chain has TRBV6-5 and TRBJ1-5; the D is unclear. CDR1 is MNHEY, CDR2 SVGAGI, per germline. The V and J ends lost 2 bases and 6 bases respectively, with 8 bases between them. The CDR3 has 13 residues. DNA for the CDR3: TGTGCCAGCAGTTACGAGGTGGGTCAGCCCCAGCATTTT. Translated: CASSYEVGQPQHF.

The chain couples TRBV28 to TRBJ2-2; D not resolved. The CDR3 spans 15 residues. Germline CDR1 MDHEN, CDR2 SYDVKM. V was pared by 6 bases and J by 5 bases, with 16 bases between. The CDR3 DNA reads as TGTGCCAGCAGGCCAGCCGTCAGAGGTACCGGGGAGCTGTTTTTT. This sequence encodes CASRPAVRGTGELFF.

The chain couples TRBV27 to TRBJ2-7; no definite D call. The V gene's germline CDR1 is MNHEY and CDR2 SMNVEV (reference sequence). The CDR3 has 10 amino acids. Trimming removed 3 bases at V and 7 bases at J, with 4 bases between. The CDR3 DNA follows: TGTGCCAGCAGTTTTCCTGAGCAGTACTTC. Its protein product is CASSFPEQYF.

The chain carries TRBV7-3 and TRBJ2-3, with 7 bases matching TRBD1. The CDR3 has 16 residues. CDR1 is SGHTA and CDR2 is FQGTGA in the germline V gene. The trim removed 5 bases at V and 1 base at J, leaving 9 bases unmatched. CDR3 residues: CASSRGGGWGTDTQYF. The DNA for the CDR3 is TGTGCCAGCAGCCGAGGGGGCGGCTGGGGCACAGATACGCAGTATTTT.

This rearrangement joins TRBV3-1 (or the pseudogene TRBV3-2) to TRBJ2-2; D gene uncertain. This CDR3 is built from 13 residues. Germline V CDR1 and CDR2: LGHDT, YNNKEL (reference sequence). Between the trimmed V and J ends, which lost 4 bases and 3 bases, there was a span of 6 bases. CDR3 sequence reads: CASSLLDTGELFF. The CDR3 DNA reads as TGTGCCAGCAGCCTTCTGGACACCGGGGAGCTGTTTTTT.

This chain connects TRBV20-1 to TRBJ1-1; D ambiguous. Germline V gene lookup returns CDR1 DFQATT and CDR2 SNEGSKA (reference sequence). The CDR3 extends over 11 amino acids. Trimming shortened V by 1 base and J by 7 bases, and 7 bases separated the two germline ends. In DNA, the CDR3 is TGCAGTGCTAGAGGGGTGGGTGAAGCTTTCTTT. As protein: CSARGVGEAFF.

The rearrangement uses TRBV28 and TRBJ1-2; D is uncertain. The germline gives CDR1 MDHEN, CDR2 SYDVKM. This CDR3 is built from 16 residues. Trimming left V 6 bases short and J 1 base short, with 18 bases between. The CDR3 coding sequence is TGTGCCAGCAGGATATCCCACCTACAGCTTAACTATGGCTACACCTTC. Translation: CASRISHLQLNYGYTF.

CDR3 amino acids: CASSIGRDNEQFF. CDR3 DNA: TGTGCCAGTAGTATAGGGAGGGATAATGAGCAGTTCTTC. This rearrangement joins TRBV19 to TRBJ2-1; possible D gene TRBD2, 6 bases. Trimming took off 1 base at V and 7 bases at J, with 8 bases between the two ends. This CDR3 contains 13 residues. Germline V lookup: CDR1 LNHDA, CDR2 SQIVND (reference sequence).

The V and J genes are TRBV9 and TRBJ2-3; 11 bases align to TRBD2. Germline trimming cut 0 bases from V and 0 bases from J; bases unmatched to any gene: 0. The CDR3 consists of 16 residues. Per the germline V gene, CDR1 is SGDLS and CDR2 is YYNGEE. The CDR3 region is CASSVGTSGSTDTQYF. As DNA, the CDR3 is TGTGCCAGCAGCGTAGGGACTAGCGGGAGCACAGATACGCAGTATTTT. The full variable domain, in which reference TRBV9 and TRBJ2-3 provide the parts outside the CDR3, is DSGVTQTPKHLITATGQRVTLRCSPRSGDLSVYWYQQSLDQGLQFLIQYYNGEERAKGNILERFSAQQFPDLHSELNLSSLELGDSALYFCASSVGTSGSTDTQYFGPGTRLTVL.

The chain combines TRBV11-2 with TRBJ2-2; D not resolved. CDR3 size: 13 residues. CDR1 is SGHAT, CDR2 FQNNGV, per germline. V was shortened by 3 bases and J by 4 bases, with 6 bases between the two germline ends. This CDR3 reads CASSLGGTGELFF. CDR3 DNA: TGTGCCAGCAGCTTGGGCGGCACCGGGGAGCTGTTTTTT.

This chain links TRBV25-1 with TRBJ2-3, with D perhaps TRBD2 (6 bases). The germline V and J ends were trimmed by 6 bases and 0 bases, with 10 bases remaining between them. In germline, CDR1 is MGHDK, CDR2 SYGVNS. CDR3 length: 14 amino acids. CDR3 nucleotide sequence: TGTGCCAGCAGCCTAGCGTTTAGCACAGATACGCAGTATTTT. This codes for CASSLAFSTDTQYF.